The next 32 T cell receptor beta chains were all read from a single sample in a study of control samples from healthy donors and cancer patients. Assay: immunoSEQ multiplex PCR; the TCRdb copy retains only in-frame clones and omits some. This sample has about 73,000 clones, with around 94% found just once. Sequencing was performed on blood. These TCRs come from a woman aged 35 to 49 in good health.

This clone was picked up one time. V usage is TRBV28 and J usage is TRBJ1-2, with unresolved D. V was cut by 4 bases and J by 1 base, with 7 bases left in between. This CDR3 spans 13 amino acids. Germline CDR1 and CDR2: MDHEN and SYDVKM. CDR3 bases: TGTGCCAGCAGTTCCCTAAATAACTATGGCTACACCTTC. It is translated as CASSSLNNYGYTF.

The chain joins TRBV3-1 (or the pseudogene TRBV3-2) to TRBJ1-2; no clear D gene. V was trimmed by 7 bases and J by 8 bases, leaving 17 bases between them. The germline CDR1 and CDR2 sequences are LGHDT and YNNKEL (reference sequence). This CDR3 has 13 residues. The CDR3 reads CASTEAPGSGYTF. The CDR3 DNA sequence: TGTGCCAGCACCGAGGCGCCAGGAAGCGGCTACACCTTC.

This sequence joins TRBV24-1 and TRBJ2-1; D gene unclear. CDR3 length: 15 residues. Germline V gene data show CDR1 as KGHDR and CDR2 as SFDVKD. V was pared by 3 bases and J by 6 bases, with 14 bases between. The CDR3 nucleotides read TGTGCCACCAGTGATCCCTCTCGAGCCTCCAATGAGCAGTTCTTC. This gives the protein CATSDPSRASNEQFF.

The chain uses TRBV27 and TRBJ1-1; weak D call: TRBD1 (5 bases). This CDR3 comprises 13 residues. Germline V CDR1 and CDR2: MNHEY, SMNVEV (reference sequence). Deletions cut 7 bases from V and 9 bases from J, with 18 bases between. The CDR3 region has the DNA TGTGCCAGCACTTCTCCCGGGACTAAGAAAGCTTTCTTT. The encoded protein is CASTSPGTKKAFF.

This clone was seen a few times. The rearrangement joins TRBV29-1 to TRBJ1-4; a weak D match, TRBD1 (6 bases). The CDR3 consists of 14 residues. CDR1 and CDR2 from the germline V gene are SQVTM and ANQGSEA. Trimming stripped 3 bases from V and 7 bases from J, with 15 bases between. This CDR3 reads CSVDVRGAGEKLFF. The CDR3 region has the DNA TGCAGCGTTGATGTCAGGGGCGCAGGTGAAAAACTGTTTTTT.

The CDR3 bases are TGTGCCTGGAGTGTGAACTCTGGAAACACCATATATTTT. Amino acid sequence: CAWSVNSGNTIYF. The V and J genes are TRBV30 and TRBJ1-3; D gene uncertain. CDR1 and CDR2 from the germline V gene are GTSNPN and SVGIG (reference sequence). Trimming took off 0 bases at V and 0 bases at J, with 3 bases between the two ends. CDR3 size: 13 residues.

The genes are TRBV7-9 and TRBJ2-3; tentatively, D is TRBD1 (5 bases). Trimming took 4 bases from V and 2 from J, leaving 19 bases between them. This CDR3 contains 17 residues. Looked up from germline, CDR1 is SEHNR and CDR2 is FQNEAQ (reference sequence). CDR3 coding DNA: TGTGCCAGCAGCTCCTTAGTTGCAGGGCTGAACACAGATACGCAGTATTTT. Amino acids: CASSSLVAGLNTDTQYF.

This clone showed up just once. The rearrangement joins TRBV6-2 or TRBV6-3 to TRBJ2-1, with TRBD2 matching over 13 bases. The V segment lost 3 bases and the J segment 5 bases; nucleotides outside the gene matches: 4. Germline loops: CDR1 MNHEY, CDR2 SVGEGT. The CDR3 sequence is 16 residues long. The CDR3 nucleotides read TGTGCCAGCAGTTATGGACTAGCGGGGGCTCACAATGAGCAGTTCTTC. Amino acid sequence: CASSYGLAGAHNEQFF.

This chain joins TRBV4-2 and TRBJ2-5, with D possibly matching TRBD2 (5 bases). This CDR3 has 15 residues. Germline values: CDR1 LGHNA, CDR2 YNFKEQ. V lost 3 bases to trimming and J lost 2 bases, with 13 bases between them. The CDR3 sequence is CASSQCREQQETQYF. DNA of the CDR3: TGTGCCAGCAGCCAGTGCCGGGAACAGCAAGAGACCCAGTACTTC.

Only a few counts were recorded for this clone. V gene TRBV20-1 combines with J gene TRBJ2-1; no clear D. CDR3 length equals 12 residues. V was clipped by 6 bases and J by 1 base, with 7 bases between them. Germline V gene lookup returns CDR1 DFQATT and CDR2 SNEGSKA (reference sequence). CDR3 protein: CSASRSYNEQFF. The CDR3, as DNA: TGCAGTGCGAGTCGATCCTACAATGAGCAGTTCTTC.

The chain has TRBV7-2 and TRBJ1-2; D is possibly TRBD1 (5 bases). Trimming cost V 5 bases and J 8 bases, with 18 bases left between them. The CDR3 has 14 amino acids. Germline values: CDR1 SGHTA, CDR2 FQGNSA. Here the CDR3 DNA reads TGTGCCAGCAGCCCAGGACACTTTTCGAGCGGCTACACCTTC. Translating it yields CASSPGHFSSGYTF.

CDR3 sequence (DNA): TGCAGCGTCCCAACCCTAGCGGGAATCGACAATGAGCAGTTCTTC. Translation gives CSVPTLAGIDNEQFF. J is TRBJ2-1 and V is TRBV29-1, with 9 bases that match TRBD2. The J segment lost 5 bases and the V segment lost 6 bases, leaving 11 bases of the junction unmatched. Germline CDR1 and CDR2: SQVTM and ANQGSEA. This CDR3 comprises 15 residues.

The genes are TRBV11-1 and TRBJ1-1, with D perhaps matching TRBD1 (5 bases). V was trimmed by 5 bases and J by 3 bases, leaving 19 bases between them. The CDR3 is 16 residues long. Germline CDR1 reads SGHAT; CDR2 reads FQDESV (reference sequence). CDR3 amino acids: CASSRLRGSVHTEAFF. The CDR3 coding sequence is TGTGCCAGCAGCCGCTTGAGGGGCTCGGTGCACACTGAAGCTTTCTTT.

This chain connects TRBV15 to TRBJ1-2; D not resolved. The CDR3 has 14 residues. CDR1 is LNHNV, CDR2 YYDKDF, per germline (reference sequence). The V end was cut by 0 bases, the J end by 0 bases, with 5 bases between. The CDR3, as DNA: TGTGCCACCAGCAGAGATAAGGCTAACTATGGCTACACCTTC. This encodes CATSRDKANYGYTF.

The J gene is TRBJ1-1, the V gene TRBV12-3 or TRBV12-4; possibly TRBD1 for D (5 bases). This CDR3 is 12 amino acids long. V was shortened by 8 bases and J by 4 bases, with 11 bases between the two germline ends. In DNA form, the CDR3 reads TGTGCCAGCGGGTGGGGGGTCACTGAAGCTTTCTTT. It specifies CASGWGVTEAFF.

The V and J genes are TRBV27 and TRBJ2-7, with 11 nucleotides matching TRBD2. In germline, CDR1 is MNHEY, CDR2 SMNVEV (reference sequence). This CDR3 is built from 15 residues. Trimming removed 2 bases from V and 2 bases from J; junction bases left unmatched: 2. CDR3 sequence reads: CASSLGSGRAYEQYF. The CDR3, as DNA: TGTGCCAGCAGTTTAGGTAGCGGGAGGGCCTACGAGCAGTACTTC.

CDR3 DNA sequence: TGCGCCAGCAGCCTGGAACAGCCTAGCACTGAAGCTTTCTTT. This sequence encodes CASSLEQPSTEAFF. The chain combines TRBV5-1 with TRBJ1-1; no reliable D call. The V end was cut by 4 bases, the J end by 4 bases, with 14 bases between. This CDR3 region has 14 residues. CDR1 and CDR2 (germline): SGHRS, YFSETQ. Drawing the rest from reference TRBV5-1 and TRBJ1-1, the complete variable domain is KAGVTQTPRYLIKTRGQQVTLSCSPISGHRSVSWYQQTPGQGLQFLFEYFSETQRNKGNFPGRFSGRQFSNSRSEMNVSTLELGDSALYLCASSLEQPSTEAFFGQGTRLTVV.

The gene calls are TRBV15 and TRBJ1-3, with TRBD1 as a possible D gene (5 bases). Germline values: CDR1 LNHNV, CDR2 YYDKDF (reference sequence). V lost 5 bases, J lost 1 base, and 15 bases lay in between. The length of the CDR3 is 16 residues. The CDR3: CATSVGGYGSGNTIYF. In DNA form, the CDR3 reads TGTGCCACCAGCGTCGGGGGGTACGGGTCTGGAAACACCATATATTTT.

V and J are TRBV9 and TRBJ1-4; the match to TRBD1 covers 7 bases. CDR3 length: 15 amino acids. Germline trimming cut 4 bases from V and 5 bases from J; bases unmatched to any gene: 8. Germline CDR1 and CDR2: SGDLS and YYNGEE. CDR3 coding DNA: TGTGCCAGCAGCCCAGGGGTGACAGGGAATGAAAAACTGTTTTTT. This encodes CASSPGVTGNEKLFF.

V usage is TRBV25-1 and J usage is TRBJ1-1; tentative D call: TRBD1 (6 bases). CDR3 length: 12 amino acids. The V gene lost 10 bases and the J gene lost 7 bases, with 16 bases spanning the gap. The germline V gene has CDR1 MGHDK and CDR2 SYGVNS. CDR3 bases: TGTGCCAAATCGACAGGTTTTAGTGAAGCTTTCTTT. It is translated as CAKSTGFSEAFF. The variable domain in full, completed from reference TRBV25-1 and TRBJ1-1, reads EADIYQTPRYLVIGTGKKITLECSQTMGHDKMYWYQQDPGMELHLIHYSYGVNSTEKGDLSSESTVSRIRTEHFPLTLESARPSHTSQYLCAKSTGFSEAFFGQGTRLTVV.

The genes are TRBV19 and TRBJ1-5; maybe TRBD1 (5 bases). CDR3 length equals 16 residues. Germline values: CDR1 LNHDA, CDR2 SQIVND (reference sequence). Trimming took 5 bases from V and 5 from J, leaving 19 bases between them. The CDR3 spells CASSLPHRFGDQPQHF. Here the CDR3 DNA reads TGTGCCAGTAGTCTACCCCACAGGTTCGGGGATCAGCCCCAGCATTTT.

The V gene is TRBV5-1, the J gene TRBJ2-6; D may be TRBD1 (7 bases). Germline V gives CDR1 SGHRS, CDR2 YFSETQ. The CDR3 consists of 18 residues. V shed 0 bases and J shed 0 bases, with 13 bases lying between them. The CDR3 sequence is CASSLGTGGNSGANVLTF. CDR3 sequence (DNA): TGCGCCAGCAGCTTGGGGACAGGAGGGAACTCTGGGGCCAACGTCCTGACTTTC.

This clone was observed a single time. The chain couples TRBV5-4 to TRBJ2-3; possible D gene TRBD2, 5 bases. CDR3 length equals 17 residues. In germline, CDR1 is SGHNT, CDR2 YYREEE (reference sequence). Trimming took off 0 bases at V and 4 bases at J, with 18 bases between the two ends. CDR3 nucleotides: TGTGCCAGCAGCTTGGAGCCCCTAGCCCCTGCGCCAGATACGCAGTATTTT. Protein: CASSLEPLAPAPDTQYF.

The gene calls are TRBV6-5 and TRBJ2-7, with D unresolved. CDR3 length: 14 residues. The V and J ends lost 0 bases and 6 bases respectively, with 12 bases between them. Germline-derived CDR1 and CDR2 are MNHEY and SVGAGI. CDR3 coding DNA: TGTGCCAGCAGTTACTCGCCCACTATACTCGAGCAGTACTTC. Translated: CASSYSPTILEQYF.

V usage is TRBV5-5 and J usage is TRBJ1-1; D gene ambiguous. V was shortened by 0 bases and J by 6 bases, with 9 bases between the two germline ends. The CDR3 has 13 amino acids. Germline values: CDR1 SGHKS, CDR2 YYEKEE (reference sequence). DNA of the CDR3: TGTGCCAGCAGCTTGGACCTCATCCCTGAAGCTTTCTTT. Protein sequence: CASSLDLIPEAFF.

This chain links TRBV7-6 with TRBJ1-1; D not certain. Trimming left V 3 bases short and J 7 bases short, with 6 bases between. This CDR3 has 11 residues. Germline V gives CDR1 SGHVS, CDR2 FNYEAQ. The CDR3: CASSLGYEAFF. The CDR3 DNA sequence: TGTGCCAGCAGCTTGGGATATGAAGCTTTCTTT.

This clone appeared a single time. This chain uses TRBV6-5 with TRBJ1-1; 8 bases match TRBD1. Unmatched junction bases numbered 12, after V lost 10 bases and J lost 5 bases. Germline-derived CDR1 and CDR2 are MNHEY and SVGAGI. CDR3 length equals 14 residues. CDR3 nucleotide sequence: TGTGCCAACCAAATCCAGGGGGCACAAACTGAAGCTTTCTTT. This encodes CANQIQGAQTEAFF.

This clone is termed medium-sized. The gene calls are TRBV6-1 and TRBJ1-1; D might be TRBD1 (5 bases). V was cut by 3 bases and J by 4 bases, with 12 bases left in between. CDR3 length: 14 amino acids. Germline loops: CDR1 MNHNS, CDR2 SASEGT. The CDR3 coding sequence is TGTGCCAGCAGTGATGGCAGGGCATCCACTGAAGCTTTCTTT. It specifies CASSDGRASTEAFF.

The chain joins TRBV13 to TRBJ2-6; no firm D call. Germline V gene lookup returns CDR1 PRHDT and CDR2 FYEKMQ (reference sequence). This CDR3 region has 15 residues. Trimming removed 6 bases at V and 4 bases at J, with 13 bases between. The CDR3 bases are TGTGCCAGCAGTCGAAGGAAGGCCGGGGCCAACGTCCTGACTTTC. Amino acid sequence: CASSRRKAGANVLTF.

This clone was found once. The rearrangement uses TRBV7-9 and TRBJ2-3, with D unresolved. Germline V gene lookup returns CDR1 SEHNR and CDR2 FQNEAQ (reference sequence). The ends were cut back, 2 bases at V and 3 bases at J, with 9 bases in the middle. This CDR3 spans 14 amino acids. CDR3 bases: TGTGCCAGCAGCTTAAGCCAGAGGACAGATACGCAGTATTTT. It codes for CASSLSQRTDTQYF.

The CDR3 sequence: CASSLGDRRGGYTF. DNA of the CDR3: TGCGCCAGCAGCTTGGGTGACAGGCGGGGTGGCTACACCTTC. The gene calls are TRBV5-1 and TRBJ1-2, with TRBD1 as a possible D gene (6 bases). Germline CDR1 reads SGHRS; CDR2 reads YFSETQ. There are 14 residues in the CDR3. With 0 bases removed from V and 7 bases from J, the gap between germline ends came to 13 bases. Full variable domain (remainder filled in from reference TRBV5-1 and TRBJ1-2): KAGVTQTPRYLIKTRGQQVTLSCSPISGHRSVSWYQQTPGQGLQFLFEYFSETQRNKGNFPGRFSGRQFSNSRSEMNVSTLELGDSALYLCASSLGDRRGGYTFGSGTRLTVV.

V and J are TRBV13 and TRBJ1-2, with 8 bases aligning to TRBD1. V trimming: 4 bases; J trimming: 8 bases; junction bases outside the gene matches: 12. CDR1 and CDR2 from the germline V gene are PRHDT and FYEKMQ (reference sequence). CDR3 size: 15 residues. The CDR3, as DNA: TGTGCCAGCAGCTACCACAGGGGGTTGGGTGAAGGCTACACCTTC. Translated: CASSYHRGLGEGYTF.